Described below is a single T cell receptor beta chain sequence and its context. In this sample, this clone turned up once. No cognate antigen has been identified for it. There are no base qualities to consult, and no much larger clone falls within one base. These data are taken from a study of blood T cell repertoires in COVID-19 (dated by TCRdb to the early 2020s). Broadly, across the study: The collaborator samples originated in the United States, Italy and Spain and spanned the acute and convalescent phases of COVID-19. The repertoires were made available in a free public database intended to serve as a resource for research on the immune response to SARS-CoV-2. The samples were drawn from two sources: the first 160 participants of the ongoing ImmuneRACE study, and approximately 1,300 subjects contributed by 6 global collaborators. Where available, HLA class I and class II types were obtained from metadata supplied by the sample provider rather than from assay-based typing. Nearly every sample came with metadata listing a de-identified subject ID, COVID-19 status, age in years and sex. Subjects who had been exposed to COVID-19, were actively infected with it, or had recovered from it provided the deeply sampled blood TCRbeta repertoires that made up the dataset. The material from the prospective study consisted of cDNA or gDNA derived from T cells, B-cell-depleted T cells, or PBMCs. Beyond this particular receptor, the publication reports: The amount of clinical and demographic metadata varied by source and participant and was provided uncurated.

TCRbeta CDR3 regions were amplified from genomic DNA by means of the immunoSEQ Assay, a bias-controlled multiplex PCR. Per the source publication's procedure: Within the assay, amplification of reference gene primers was used to estimate how many nucleated cells each sample contained. To quantify the absolute abundance of each unique TCRbeta CDR3 rearrangement, sequence reads were collapsed and filtered. For each sample, productive Simpson clonality was calculated by taking the square root of Simpson's diversity index across productive rearrangements. TCRdb limited this immuneACCESS table to in-frame rearrangements with V and J called. A share of clones is missing; checked studies link under half to unresolved V genes, and the rest is unexplained. That table furnishes V, J and clone size, whereas the DNA furnished D and trimming. The sample table contains 120,000 or so clones; only one count was recorded for 88% of them. Of the sample, approximately 8.1% is held by the ten largest clones.

The collaborating institutions used their own protocols to collect whole blood in K2EDTA tubes. Collaborator samples were shipped for TCRbeta analysis as frozen whole blood, isolated PBMCs, or DNA extracted from either sample type. Input material: peripheral blood. The TCR was taken from a man between 45 and 60 years old with acute or convalescent COVID-19.

The CDR3 has the sequence CASSRQGATGELFF. The sequenced DNA is TGTGCCAGCAGCCGACAGGGGGCAACCGGGGAGCTGTTTTTT. Here the chain combines TRBV3-1 (or the pseudogene TRBV3-2) and TRBJ2-2; 10 central bases correspond to TRBD1. Looking up the germline V gene (reference sequence) yields CDR1 LGHDT and CDR2 YNNKEL. The germline V and J ends show losses of 4 bases and 5 bases respectively, and no gene match explains 1 base of the junction. The CDR3 runs 14 amino acids, cysteine and phenylalanine included. The CDR3 DNA has 42 bases and is translated from base 1.